The source of this TCR beta chain is a study of blood T cell repertoires in COVID-19 (TCRdb year 2020). With respect to the entire study: Collaborator samples came from the United States, Italy and Spain and covered acute and convalescent phases of COVID-19. The material from the prospective study consisted of cDNA or gDNA derived from T cells, B-cell-depleted T cells, or PBMCs. The dataset comprised deeply sampled blood TCRbeta repertoires from subjects exposed to, actively infected with, or recovered from COVID-19. The repertoires were made available in a free public database intended to serve as a resource for research on the immune response to SARS-CoV-2. The samples were drawn from two sources: the first 160 participants of the ongoing ImmuneRACE study, and 1,200 or so subjects contributed by 6 global collaborators. Nearly every sample came with metadata listing a de-identified subject ID, COVID-19 status, age in years and sex. HLA class I and class II types, where available, came from metadata supplied by the sample provider rather than from assay-based typing. The paper's findings and limits, for the study overall: The quantity of clinical and demographic metadata differed by source and by participant and was supplied without curation.

From the cysteine up to the phenylalanine, the CDR3 has a length of 14 residues. Only the CDR3 portion is preserved as DNA: 42 bases, with reading frame beginning at the first base. The germline V gene provides CDR1 KGHSH and CDR2 LQKENI. The germline V and J ends show losses of 4 bases and 0 bases respectively, and no gene match explains 2 bases of the junction. With regard to this clone: Its antigen remains undetermined. No per-base quality is available; no much larger clone lies one base away.

TCRbeta CDR3 regions were amplified from genomic DNA using the immunoSEQ Assay, a bias-controlled multiplex PCR. The authors processed their data as follows. The number of nucleated cells in each sample was estimated from the amplification of reference gene primers within the assay. To quantify the absolute abundance of each unique TCRbeta CDR3 rearrangement, sequence reads were collapsed and filtered. Productive Simpson clonality was computed per sample as the square root of Simpson's diversity index over productive rearrangements. TCRdb stores this immuneACCESS table with in-frame sequences only. Part of the clones is absent; in the studies checked, under half of the shortfall reflects unresolved V genes, and no reason is known for the rest. The D gene and trimming were derived from the DNA, and the V and J assignments and clone size from that table. In this sample the table shows over 250,000 clones, 83% of which occur a single time. More than 8% of the sample goes to the ten largest clones.

A second Seattle source provided samples from volunteer blood donors who had recovered from COVID-19. The collaborating institutions used their own protocols to collect whole blood in K2EDTA tubes. For TCRbeta analysis, collaborator samples were shipped as frozen whole blood, as isolated PBMCs, or as DNA extracted from either sample type. The source material was peripheral blood. The rearrangement joined TRBV18 to TRBJ1-2, with 7 bases in between that match TRBD1. This receptor was obtained from a woman in her forties or fifties who had recovered from COVID-19. CDR3 protein: CASSRGQPNYGYTF. The nucleotide sequence is TGTGCCAGCTCACGGGGACAGCCTAACTATGGCTACACCTTC.